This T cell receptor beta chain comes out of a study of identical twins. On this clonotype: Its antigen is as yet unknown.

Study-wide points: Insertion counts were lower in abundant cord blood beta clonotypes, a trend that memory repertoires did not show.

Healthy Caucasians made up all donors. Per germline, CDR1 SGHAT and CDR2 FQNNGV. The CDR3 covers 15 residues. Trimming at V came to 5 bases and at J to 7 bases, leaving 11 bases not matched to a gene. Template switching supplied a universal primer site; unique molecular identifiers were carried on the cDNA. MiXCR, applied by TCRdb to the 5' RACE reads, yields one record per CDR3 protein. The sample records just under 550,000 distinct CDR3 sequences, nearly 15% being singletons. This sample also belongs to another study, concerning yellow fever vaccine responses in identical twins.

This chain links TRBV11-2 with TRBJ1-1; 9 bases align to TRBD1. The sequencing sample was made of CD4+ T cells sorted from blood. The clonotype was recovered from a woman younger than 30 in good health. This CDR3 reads CASSGYNADRGEAFF. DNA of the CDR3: TGTGCCAGCAGCGGGTATAACGCGGACAGGGGTGAAGCTTTCTTT.